Listed here are 27 T cell receptor beta chains from one sample, sequenced in a study of control samples from healthy donors and cancer patients. Some clones are missing from TCRdb's copy, which holds only in-frame ones; the method was immunoSEQ multiplex PCR. The data show about 51,000 clones, about nine tenths seen once. Specimen: PBMCs. The receptors here all came from a man aged 45-65 years with head and neck cancer.

The chain carries TRBV19 and TRBJ2-7; 12 bases agree with TRBD1. Germline lookup yields CDR1 LNHDA and CDR2 SQIVND (reference sequence). V lost 1 base to trimming and J lost 4 bases; unmatched junction nucleotides: 5. The CDR3 consists of 16 residues. Here the CDR3 DNA reads TGTGCCAGTAGTATAGGTCCGGGACAGGGGGCTTACGAGCAGTACTTC. This encodes CASSIGPGQGAYEQYF.

The chain combines TRBV3-1 (or the pseudogene TRBV3-2) with TRBJ1-4, with D maybe TRBD1 (6 bases). The germline gives CDR1 LGHDT, CDR2 YNNKEL (reference sequence). The V end was cut by 0 bases, the J end by 3 bases, with 8 bases between. The CDR3 is 15 residues long. CDR3 bases: TGTGCCAGCAGCCAAGACGGACAGCCTAATGAAAAACTGTTTTTT. It is translated as CASSQDGQPNEKLFF.

This chain uses TRBV9 with TRBJ2-1; TRBD1 agrees at 8 bases. The junction had 4 bases not matched to a gene; V was cut back by 4 bases and J by 10 bases. The CDR3 totals 12 residues. CDR1 SGDLS and CDR2 YYNGEE come from the germline V gene. The CDR3, as DNA: TGTGCCAGCAGCTCACAGGGGGACGAGCAGTTCTTC. It is translated as CASSSQGDEQFF. The variable domain in full, completed from reference TRBV9 and TRBJ2-1, reads DSGVTQTPKHLITATGQRVTLRCSPRSGDLSVYWYQQSLDQGLQFLIQYYNGEERAKGNILERFSAQQFPDLHSELNLSSLELGDSALYFCASSSQGDEQFFGPGTRLTVL.

The gene calls are TRBV30 and TRBJ2-7; D unclear. Deletions cut 1 base from V and 0 bases from J, with 7 bases between. This CDR3 has 13 amino acids. Germline V lookup: CDR1 GTSNPN, CDR2 SVGIG (reference sequence). For the CDR3, the DNA is TGTGCCTGGAGTGACGGGCACTCCTACGAGCAGTACTTC. Amino acid sequence: CAWSDGHSYEQYF.

CDR3 loop: CASRRVIGGSNNQPQHF. In DNA, the CDR3 is TGTGCCAGCAGAAGAGTCATTGGGGGTAGTAACAATCAGCCCCAGCATTTT. The chain recombines TRBV27 with TRBJ1-5; possible D gene TRBD1, 5 bases. The CDR3 sequence is 17 residues long. Germline V lookup: CDR1 MNHEY, CDR2 SMNVEV (reference sequence). Deletions cut 6 bases from V and 3 bases from J, with 21 bases between.

V usage is TRBV10-3 and J usage is TRBJ1-6; weak D call: TRBD1 (6 bases). Trimming removed 0 bases from V and 7 bases from J, with 7 bases in between. This CDR3 contains 14 residues. Germline V gene data show CDR1 as ENHRY and CDR2 as SYGVKD. The CDR3 region is CAISESGGNSPLHF. The CDR3 DNA sequence: TGTGCCATCAGTGAGTCAGGGGGGAATTCACCCCTCCACTTT.

The genes are TRBV7-3 and TRBJ2-1; TRBD2 matches 10 bases. The CDR3 runs 14 residues. V dropped 5 bases and J dropped 5; count of bases not matched to a gene: 3. Germline V CDR1 and CDR2: SGHTA, FQGTGA. Written as DNA, the CDR3 is TGTGCCAGCAGCCTAGCGGGAGCCAACAATGAGCAGTTCTTC. It translates to CASSLAGANNEQFF.

J is TRBJ1-1 and V is TRBV7-9; D is undetermined. The germline CDR1 and CDR2 sequences are SEHNR and FQNEAQ (reference sequence). CDR3 size: 13 residues. Trimming removed 0 bases from V and 5 bases from J, with 7 bases in between. The chain's CDR3 is CASSLAVGTEAFF. CDR3 DNA: TGTGCCAGCAGCTTAGCTGTAGGTACTGAAGCTTTCTTT. The complete variable domain, with remaining parts taken from reference TRBV7-9 and TRBJ1-1, reads DTGVSQNPRHKITKRGQNVTFRCDPISEHNRLYWYRQTLGQGPEFLTYFQNEAQLEKSRLLSDRFSAERPKGSFSTLEIQRTEQGDSAMYLCASSLAVGTEAFFGQGTRLTVV.

The chain is built from TRBV4-1 and TRBJ2-4; 11 nucleotides line up with TRBD2. The V and J ends lost 2 bases and 3 bases, in that order; junction bases with no gene match: 6. CDR1 and CDR2 (germline): MGHRA, YSYEKL. The CDR3 consists of 17 residues. This CDR3 reads CASSQPGTSGYKNIQYF. The CDR3 coding sequence is TGCGCCAGCAGCCAACCCGGGACTAGCGGTTACAAAAACATTCAGTACTTC.

This sequence joins TRBV6-5 and TRBJ1-1; no clear D gene. From germline, CDR1 is MNHEY and CDR2 SVGAGI. This CDR3 is 13 amino acids long. Trimming stripped 10 bases from V and 5 bases from J, with 17 bases between. The CDR3 reads CATFSLGPTEAFF. The CDR3 region has the DNA TGTGCCACCTTTTCCCTTGGACCGACTGAAGCTTTCTTT.

The J gene is TRBJ1-2, the V gene TRBV4-2; D gene unclear. V was shortened by 0 bases and J by 3 bases, with 8 bases between the two germline ends. The CDR3 is 14 residues long. CDR1 is LGHNA and CDR2 is YNFKEQ in the germline V gene. The CDR3 DNA follows: TGTGCCAGCAGCCAAGACCTGACGGACTATGGCTACACCTTC. Translating gives CASSQDLTDYGYTF.

There are a few counts of this clone. V and J are TRBV2 and TRBJ1-1, with D maybe TRBD1 (5 bases). V was trimmed by 6 bases and J by 6 bases, leaving 17 bases between them. The CDR3 runs 14 residues. Germline V gene sequence: CDR1 SNHLY, CDR2 FYNNEI. The CDR3 is CASSWGRIGAEAFF. The DNA for the CDR3 is TGTGCCAGCAGCTGGGGGAGGATCGGGGCTGAAGCTTTCTTT. Full variable domain (remainder filled in from reference TRBV2 and TRBJ1-1): EPEVTQTPSHQVTQMGQEVILRCVPISNHLYFYWYRQILGQKVEFLVSFYNNEISEKSEIFDDQFSVERPDGSNFTLKIRSTKLEDSAMYFCASSWGRIGAEAFFGQGTRLTVV.

With regard to this clone: A read error may account for a junction end that differs from germline. J is TRBJ2-2 and V is TRBV7-7; 7 positions agree with TRBD2. CDR3 length: 15 amino acids. CDR1 and CDR2 from the germline V gene are SSHAT and FNYEAQ (reference sequence). The CDR3 nucleotides read TGTGCTAGCAGCCCAGGGACTACCTACACCGGGGAGCTGTTTTTT. Amino acids: CASSPGTTYTGELFF.

The V and J genes are TRBV11-2 and TRBJ2-7; D uncertain. The germline V and J ends were trimmed by 1 base and 0 bases, with 4 bases remaining between them. CDR1 is SGHAT, CDR2 FQNNGV, per germline. This CDR3 comprises 13 residues. The CDR3 reads CASSLGASYEQYF. The CDR3 DNA reads TGTGCCAGCAGCTTAGGGGCCTCCTACGAGCAGTACTTC.

The rearrangement links TRBV28 to TRBJ2-2, with D unclear. With 4 bases removed from V and 3 bases from J, the gap between germline ends came to 12 bases. Germline CDR1 is MDHEN and CDR2 is SYDVKM. CDR3 length: 15 residues. CDR3 loop: CASSSLPGYTGELFF. In DNA form, the CDR3 reads TGTGCCAGCAGTTCCCTCCCCGGTTACACCGGGGAGCTGTTTTTT.

The rearrangement links TRBV7-8 to TRBJ1-4, with TRBD1 matching over 7 bases. Germline V gene data show CDR1 as SGHVS and CDR2 as FQNEAQ. The CDR3 extends over 15 amino acids. Trimming took 5 bases from V and 8 from J; bases not matched to a gene: 11. In DNA, the CDR3 is TGTGCCAGCAGCACCGACAGGGTGGGGCGGGAAAAACTGTTTTTT. It translates to CASSTDRVGREKLFF.

The chain employs TRBV27 and TRBJ2-7; D is unresolved. The CDR3 covers 15 residues. V gave up 2 bases and J gave up 0 bases, with 11 bases separating them. From germline, CDR1 is MNHEY and CDR2 SMNVEV (reference sequence). The CDR3 DNA reads as TGTGCCAGCAGTTTAACTGGGCGGAGCTCCTACGAGCAGTACTTC. It is translated as CASSLTGRSSYEQYF.

The chain couples TRBV7-3 to TRBJ2-2, with TRBD1 matching 8 bases. Germline V gene data show CDR1 as SGHTA and CDR2 as FQGTGA. The CDR3 has 18 residues. V trimming: 4 bases; J trimming: 5 bases; junction bases outside the gene matches: 15. In nucleotides, the CDR3 is TGTGCCAGCAGCTCAAGACCCACAGGGGGAGTGGGAACCGGGGAGCTGTTTTTT. Translation gives CASSSRPTGGVGTGELFF. Full variable domain (missing parts from reference TRBV7-3 and TRBJ2-2): GAGVSQTPSNKVTEKGKYVELRCDPISGHTALYWYRQSLGQGPEFLIYFQGTGAADDSGLPNDRFFAVRPEGSVSTLKIQRTERGDSAVYLCASSSRPTGGVGTGELFFGEGSRLTVL.

This chain links TRBV27 with TRBJ2-7; D not certain. V gave up 2 bases and J gave up 3 bases, with 8 bases separating them. The CDR3 runs 13 residues. Germline-derived CDR1 and CDR2 are MNHEY and SMNVEV (reference sequence). The CDR3 reads CASSLRPVYEQYF. The DNA for the CDR3 is TGTGCCAGCAGTTTACGGCCTGTCTACGAGCAGTACTTC.

This clone came up a few times. The chain couples TRBV28 to TRBJ2-7, with 11 bases identical to TRBD1. Trimming removed 3 bases from V and 2 bases from J; junction bases left unmatched: 9. Germline CDR1 is MDHEN and CDR2 is SYDVKM. CDR3 length equals 17 residues. CDR3 bases: TGTGCCAGCAGTTTGGCGAGGACAGGGGGCCGCACCTACGAGCAGTACTTC. Encoded protein: CASSLARTGGRTYEQYF.

The V gene is TRBV7-6, the J gene TRBJ2-1; D is undetermined. The V end was cut by 3 bases, the J end by 3 bases, with 0 bases between. The germline V gene has CDR1 SGHVS and CDR2 FNYEAQ. CDR3 length equals 11 residues. This chain's CDR3 is CASSFYNEQFF. In nucleotides, the CDR3 is TGTGCCAGCAGCTTCTACAATGAGCAGTTCTTC.

This clone is a singleton in its sample. The chain employs TRBV11-2 and TRBJ2-5, with 7 positions matching TRBD2. The ends lost 3 bases at V and 1 base at J; junction bases unmatched: 8. The CDR3 sequence is 16 residues long. Germline V gene lookup returns CDR1 SGHAT and CDR2 FQNNGV. The CDR3 loop is CASSFRTRGGQETQYF. CDR3 nucleotides: TGTGCCAGCAGCTTCAGGACGCGCGGGGGCCAAGAGACCCAGTACTTC.

Only a few counts were recorded for this clone. This rearrangement joins TRBV7-2 to TRBJ1-6; 8 bases fit TRBD1. Unmatched junction bases numbered 6, after V lost 2 bases and J lost 9 bases. The germline V gene encodes CDR1 SGHTA and CDR2 FQGNSA. This CDR3 is built from 15 residues. This CDR3 is CASSLMPGQASPLHF. The CDR3 DNA follows: TGTGCCAGCAGCTTAATGCCGGGACAGGCTTCACCCCTCCACTTT.

This clone was seen once. The gene calls are TRBV7-3 and TRBJ2-1; D is unclear. Germline V gives CDR1 SGHTA, CDR2 FQGTGA. V was trimmed by 5 bases and J by 1 base, leaving 21 bases between them. This CDR3 is 18 amino acids long. In DNA form, the CDR3 reads TGTGCCAGCAGCCCCATTAGAAAGCCCTTAAGGTCCTACAATGAGCAGTTCTTC. Residues: CASSPIRKPLRSYNEQFF.

The genes are TRBV24-1 and TRBJ2-5; D is possibly TRBD1 (5 bases). Germline V lookup: CDR1 KGHDR, CDR2 SFDVKD. CDR3 length: 13 residues. Trimming removed 10 bases at V and 5 bases at J, with 16 bases between. The CDR3: CATSSGHDETQYF. Here the CDR3 DNA reads TGTGCCACATCGTCCGGACACGACGAGACCCAGTACTTC.

J is TRBJ2-7 and V is TRBV28; 9 nucleotides align to TRBD2. CDR1 MDHEN and CDR2 SYDVKM come from the germline V gene. The CDR3 sequence is 16 residues long. The ends lost 1 base at V and 1 base at J; junction bases unmatched: 5. The CDR3 reads CASSLFGLAKSYEQYF. In DNA form, the CDR3 reads TGTGCCAGCAGTTTATTCGGACTAGCGAAATCCTACGAGCAGTACTTC.

The chain joins TRBV7-2 to TRBJ1-3, with unresolved D. Trimming pared 2 bases from V and 4 bases from J, leaving 6 bases between. The CDR3 has 13 amino acids. Germline-derived CDR1 and CDR2 are SGHTA and FQGNSA. The CDR3 DNA reads as TGTGCCAGCAGCTTAATAGCGGGAAACACCATATATTTT. Its protein product is CASSLIAGNTIYF.